A selection of T cell receptor beta chains follows, all from one sample in a study of blood T cell repertoires in COVID-19. Some clones are missing from TCRdb's copy, which holds only in-frame ones; the method was immunoSEQ multiplex PCR. The repertoire holds around 150,000 clones, about 88% seen once, with 8% to 9% in the top ten. The sequenced sample consisted of peripheral blood. The receptor source for this set is a woman aged 60 to 75 with COVID-19, enrolled during active disease. CDR3s include the opening cysteine and the closing phenylalanine or tryptophan. A D gene is named only where the DNA matches it firmly. Expanded clones are given a class, and other clones once, few, many or no size at all.

clone size	V gene	J gene	D gene	CDR3 DNA	CDR3 protein
-	TRBV5-1	TRBJ2-7	-	TGCGCCAGCAGCTTAGAGGGCAGCTCCTACGAGCAGTACTTC	CASSLEGSSYEQYF
-	TRBV6-1	TRBJ1-4	TRBD1	TGTGCCAGCAGTGAAGGGGCACAGGGGAATGAAAAACTGTTTTTT	CASSEGAQGNEKLFF
once	TRBV12-3/TRBV12-4	TRBJ1-2	-	TGTGCCAGCAGTTTGGGGGGACGCTATGGCTACACCTTC	CASSLGGRYGYTF
-	TRBV3-1/TRBV3-2	TRBJ1-1	-	TGTGCCAGCAGCCAAGGGAGGAACACTGAAGCTTTCTTT	CASSQGRNTEAFF
-	TRBV6-5	TRBJ1-6	TRBD1	TGTGCCAGCAGTTATAAAGGGACAGGGGTTTCACCCCTCCACTTT	CASSYKGTGVSPLHF
-	TRBV2	TRBJ2-7	-	TGTGCCAGCAGTGAACGAGGAGCAGGGCAAAACGAGCAGTACTTC	CASSERGAGQNEQYF
once	TRBV2	TRBJ1-3	-	TGTGCCAGCATCCTACAGGACCTCTCTGGAAACACCATATATTTT	CASILQDLSGNTIYF
-	TRBV19	TRBJ1-4	-	TGTGCCAGTAAGAGGGAAAAACTGTTTTTT	CASKREKLFF
once	TRBV3-1/TRBV3-2	TRBJ2-1	TRBD2	TGTGCCAGCAGCCAACTCCCCCCCCTAGCGGGAGGGCGTAGTGAGCAGTTCTTC	CASSQLPPLAGGRSEQFF
-	TRBV5-1	TRBJ2-5	-	TGCGCCAGCAGCTTGGGTGCCCAATATAGCGAGACCCAGTACTTC	CASSLGAQYSETQYF
few	TRBV19	TRBJ2-3	-	TGTGCCACTCGGTTATGGTTCACAGATACGCAGTATTTT	CATRLWFTDTQYF
once	TRBV19	TRBJ2-3	TRBD1	TGTGCCAGTAGTTGGGACAGGGTTACAGATACGCAGTATTTT	CASSWDRVTDTQYF
-	TRBV18	TRBJ2-3	TRBD1	TGTGCCAGCTCACCGGACAGGGGGTTCGCAGATACGCAGTATTTT	CASSPDRGFADTQYF
-	TRBV3-1/TRBV3-2	TRBJ1-2	TRBD1	TGTGCCAGCAGCCGAGGACAGGGGCTTAACTATGGCTACACCTTC	CASSRGQGLNYGYTF
-	TRBV11-3	TRBJ1-1	-	TGTGCCAGCAGCTTAGTAGGGGCCTCGAACACTGAAGCTTTCTTT	CASSLVGASNTEAFF
-	TRBV18	TRBJ2-1	TRBD2	TGTGCCAGCTCACCTGCCGGGACTAACCATGAGCAGTTCTTC	CASSPAGTNHEQFF
once	TRBV11-2	TRBJ2-1	TRBD2	TGTGCCAGCAGGCGGTGGACTAGCGGGGAAGGCTATGAGCAGTTCTTC	CASRRWTSGEGYEQFF
-	TRBV30	TRBJ1-2	-	TGTGCCTGGATCCGCCTTGGCAATGGCTACACCTTC	CAWIRLGNGYTF
-	TRBV10-3	TRBJ1-1	-	TGTGCCATCAGTGAGTCGAAGGGAGCACTCACTGAAGCTTTCTTT	CAISESKGALTEAFF
-	TRBV15	TRBJ2-3	TRBD2	TGTGCCACCAGCTCCTTAGCGGGGGGACGCACAGATACGCAGTATTTT	CATSSLAGGRTDTQYF
once	TRBV25-1	TRBJ1-6	-	TGTGCCAGCAGTCCCGGAGGGGTAGTGAGGTCACCCCTCCACTTT	CASSPGGVVRSPLHF
-	TRBV5-1	TRBJ1-1	TRBD1	TGCGCCAGCAGTCAACAGGGGGCTGCTGAAGCTTTCTTT	CASSQQGAAEAFF
-	TRBV7-9	TRBJ2-3	-	TGTGCCAGCAGCTTAGACGGGGGTACAGATACGCAGTATTTT	CASSLDGGTDTQYF
-	TRBV5-1	TRBJ1-1	-	-	CASSLWTRGLNTEAFF
-	TRBV3-1/TRBV3-2	TRBJ1-5	-	TGTGCCAGCAGCCACGGACAGAATCAGCCCCAGCATTTT	CASSHGQNQPQHF
few	TRBV5-4	TRBJ2-7	-	TGTGCCAGCAGCTTGGAAAGGAGTAGCTACGAGCAGTACTTC	CASSLERSSYEQYF
once	TRBV2	TRBJ1-5	-	TGTGCCAGCAGTGTGCAGGGAGGTAATCAGCCCCAGCATTTT	CASSVQGGNQPQHF
few	TRBV7-2	TRBJ1-4	-	TGTGCCAGCAGCTTCGAGGCGACTTTCAGGGGTAAGAATGAAAAACTGTTTTTT	CASSFEATFRGKNEKLFF
once	TRBV18	TRBJ2-1	TRBD2	TGTGCCAGCTCACTCTTTAGCGGGAGCGAGCAGTTCTTC	CASSLFSGSEQFF
few	TRBV6-2/TRBV6-3	TRBJ1-2	-	TGTGCCAGCAGTGTACTTTCGAACTATGGCTACACCTTC	CASSVLSNYGYTF
-	TRBV11-3	TRBJ2-1	-	TGTGCCAGCAGGGGCCAGGGCGATGAGCAGTTCTTC	CASRGQGDEQFF
-	TRBV13	TRBJ2-5	-	TGTGCCAGCAGCTTAATTGGGGGCCTGGAGACCCAGTACTTC	CASSLIGGLETQYF
-	TRBV7-6	TRBJ1-2	TRBD1	TGTGCCAGCAGCTCAGGGACAGGGGGCGGCTACACCTTC	CASSSGTGGGYTF
-	TRBV18	TRBJ2-1	TRBD2	TGTGCCAGCTCACCGTTACTAGCGTCGGGTGAGCAGTTCTTC	CASSPLLASGEQFF
-	TRBV18	TRBJ1-5	-	TGTGCCAGCTCGCCACCGTCGGGTAGCAATCAGCCCCAGCATTTT	CASSPPSGSNQPQHF
-	TRBV5-1	TRBJ2-7	-	TGCGCCAGCAGCTTGTCAGGTAACTACGAGCAGTACTTC	CASSLSGNYEQYF
-	TRBV7-9	TRBJ1-2	TRBD1	TGTGCCAGCAGCTTAACAGGGGATGGCTACACCTTC	CASSLTGDGYTF
few	TRBV30	TRBJ1-1	-	TGTGCCTGGAGTGAAGGGAGTCACACTGAAGCTTTCTTT	CAWSEGSHTEAFF
-	TRBV6-2/TRBV6-3	TRBJ1-1	-	TGTGCCAGCAGTTACCCAATGACGACAGGAATGAACACTGAAGCTTTCTTT	CASSYPMTTGMNTEAFF
-	TRBV29-1	TRBJ1-1	-	TGCAGCGTTGCCCAACAGAGTTGGGCTGAAGCTTTCTTT	CSVAQQSWAEAFF
-	TRBV5-1	TRBJ1-4	-	TGCGCCAGCAGCTTGGATATGGCATATGAAAAACTGTTTTTT	CASSLDMAYEKLFF
-	TRBV18	TRBJ1-6	-	TGTGCCAGCTCCCTCATACCGAGCTCCTATAATTCACCCCTCCACTTT	CASSLIPSSYNSPLHF
-	TRBV6-2/TRBV6-3	TRBJ2-1	TRBD2	TGTGCCAGCAGTCAATCACTAGCGGGAACCTACAATGAGCAGTTCTTC	CASSQSLAGTYNEQFF
once	TRBV4-1	TRBJ1-2	TRBD1	TGCGCCAGCAGCCAAGAAACAGGGGGAAACTATGGCTACACCTTC	CASSQETGGNYGYTF
-	TRBV10-2	TRBJ2-7	TRBD2	TGCGCCAGCAGAACCACTAGCGTTCCCTACGAGCAGTACTTC	CASRTTSVPYEQYF
-	TRBV6-5	TRBJ1-1	-	TGTGCCAGCAGTTACTCGGTGGGGCATTTCAACACTGAAGCTTTCTTT	CASSYSVGHFNTEAFF
-	TRBV4-2	TRBJ1-1	TRBD1	TGTGCCAGCAGCCAAGATGGGGACAGGACCGCTGAAGCTTTCTTT	CASSQDGDRTAEAFF
-	TRBV6-5	TRBJ1-1	-	TGTGCCAGCGGGGACAACGGGATGAACACTGAAGCTTTCTTT	CASGDNGMNTEAFF